Presented here are 24 T cell receptor beta chains from one specimen sequenced in a study of CD8+CD57+ T cells in acquired aplastic anemia. Investigators profiled TCR beta VDJ and CDR3 from genomic DNA template. Each CDR3 protein is one row after TCRdb ran MiXCR on the reads. The sample contains more than 100,000 distinct CDR3 sequences, approximately 41% of which appear only once. The material sequenced was sorted CD4+, CD8+, or CD8+CD57+ T cells (not recorded which) from PBMCs. These receptors were taken from a human donor in good health, serving as a control.

J is TRBJ2-7 and V is TRBV10-3; no clear D. The V gene lost 5 bases and the J gene lost 1 base, with 3 bases spanning the gap. Germline CDR1 is ENHRY and CDR2 is SYGVKD. The CDR3 runs to 11 residues. For the CDR3, the DNA is TGTGCCATCAGTACATCCTACGAGCAGTACTTC. As protein: CAISTSYEQYF.

The genes are TRBV10-3 and TRBJ1-2, with D maybe TRBD1 (6 bases). With 4 bases removed from V and 3 bases from J, the gap between germline ends came to 6 bases. The germline V gene encodes CDR1 ENHRY and CDR2 SYGVKD. The CDR3 spans 12 residues. Here the CDR3 DNA reads TGTGCCATCAGTGGGACAGACTATGGCTACACCTTC. This codes for CAISGTDYGYTF.

Concerning this clonotype itself: A junction boundary mismatches the germline segment, possibly from a read error. The CDR3 nucleotides read TGTGCCAGCAGCTTAGCGGACCAGCCCCCGCATTTT. It is translated as CASSLADQPPHF. This chain uses TRBV11-2 with TRBJ1-5; no clear D. Germline V CDR1 and CDR2: SGHAT, FQNNGV. The CDR3 runs to 12 residues. The variable domain in full, with the rest retrieved from reference TRBV11-2 and TRBJ1-5, is EAGVAQSPRYKIIEKRQSVAFWCNPISGHATLYWYQQILGQGPKLLIQFQNNGVVDDSQLPKDRFSAERLKGVDSTLKIQPAKLEDSAVYLCASSLADQPPHFGDGTRLSIL.

Many counts were recorded for this clonotype. The gene calls are TRBV3-1 and TRBJ2-3; D unclear. CDR3 length: 11 amino acids. Germline values: CDR1 LGHDT, CDR2 YNNKEL (reference sequence). Deletions cut 2 bases from V and 5 bases from J, with 2 bases between. The chain's CDR3 is CASSQIDTQYF. The CDR3 DNA reads TGTGCCAGCAGCCAAATAGATACGCAGTATTTT.

This clonotype was counted at least ten times. At one end the junction does not follow the germline gene, possibly because of a read error. The chain is built from TRBV10-3 and TRBJ2-1, with D unresolved. Germline values: CDR1 ENHRY, CDR2 SYGVKD. The CDR3 totals 14 residues. CDR3 region: CASSYSEILNEQFF. CDR3 sequence (DNA): TGTGCCAGCAGTTACTCAGAGATCCTCAATGAGCAGTTCTTC.

The gene calls are TRBV20-1 and TRBJ1-2; 12 positions agree with TRBD1. This CDR3 comprises 14 residues. V lost 6 bases, J lost 2 bases, and 4 bases stayed unmatched. CDR1 and CDR2 (germline): DFQATT, SNEGSKA (reference sequence). The CDR3 DNA is TGCAGTGCACCGGGACAGGGGGCCAACTATGGCTACACCTTC. Translating it yields CSAPGQGANYGYTF.

This clonotype was picked up a small number of times. The chain is built from TRBV11-2 and TRBJ1-3; 7 nucleotides match TRBD1. V was pared by 5 bases and J by 4 bases, with 8 bases of the junction left unmatched. Germline CDR1 reads SGHAT; CDR2 reads FQNNGV. The CDR3 covers 15 residues. CDR3 DNA: TGTGCCAGCAGCCGGGACAGCGACCGGGGAAACACCATATATTTT. Its translation: CASSRDSDRGNTIYF.

The rearrangement joins TRBV15 to TRBJ1-2; D may be TRBD1 (6 bases). Germline CDR1 LNHNV, CDR2 YYDKDF (reference sequence). Trimming removed 0 bases at V and 4 bases at J, with 9 bases between. CDR3 length: 14 residues. The CDR3 loop is CATSREDSIYGYTF. The CDR3 nucleotides read TGTGCCACCAGCAGAGAGGACAGTATCTATGGCTACACCTTC.

At least ten counts were recorded for this clonotype. The rearrangement uses TRBV18 and TRBJ2-5, with no clear D. This CDR3 is 16 amino acids long. Per the germline V gene, CDR1 is KGHSH and CDR2 is LQKENI. Trimming removed 3 bases at V and 1 base at J, with 15 bases between. The CDR3 reads CASSPRAKTIQETQYF. The CDR3 nucleotides read TGTGCCAGCTCACCCCGGGCTAAGACGATCCAAGAGACCCAGTACTTC.

The chain is built from TRBV25-1 and TRBJ2-7, with 15 positions matching TRBD2. The CDR3 loop spans 18 amino acids. Germline lookup yields CDR1 MGHDK and CDR2 SYGVNS. Trimming took 6 bases from V and 3 from J; bases not matched to a gene: 12. CDR3 protein: CASSFRTSGGAVGYEQYF. CDR3 DNA: TGTGCCAGCAGCTTCCGGACTAGCGGGGGGGCCGTGGGCTACGAGCAGTACTTC.

This clonotype was seen only once. This sequence joins TRBV19 and TRBJ1-3, with D possibly matching TRBD1 (5 bases). V was clipped by 5 bases and J by 2 bases, with 13 bases between them. The CDR3 loop spans 15 amino acids. Germline CDR1 and CDR2: LNHDA and SQIVND (reference sequence). CDR3 protein: CASSYQGGTGNTIYF. The CDR3 DNA is TGTGCCAGTAGTTACCAGGGCGGCACTGGAAACACCATATATTTT.

This clonotype showed up many times. This rearrangement joins TRBV30 to TRBJ2-7, with 11 bases matching TRBD2. CDR3 length: 13 residues. The ends lost 3 bases at V and 7 bases at J; junction bases unmatched: 5. Germline assignment: CDR1 GTSNPN and CDR2 SVGIG (reference sequence). The CDR3 spells CAWRTSGISEQYF. The CDR3 DNA sequence: TGTGCCTGGAGGACTAGCGGGATATCAGAGCAGTACTTC.

This clonotype occurred many times. The chain's CDR3 is CAWKGQYYGYTF. CDR3 sequence (DNA): TGTGCCTGGAAGGGACAGTACTATGGCTACACCTTC. The rearrangement joins TRBV30 to TRBJ1-2; 7 bases match TRBD1. V gave up 4 bases and J gave up 3 bases; unmatched junction bases: 2. The CDR3 totals 12 residues. Germline V CDR1 and CDR2: GTSNPN, SVGIG (reference sequence).

This clonotype showed up many times. V gene TRBV20-1 combines with J gene TRBJ2-7; TRBD1 might be the D (5 bases). Deletions cut 0 bases from V and 6 bases from J, with 12 bases between. The germline gives CDR1 DFQATT, CDR2 SNEGSKA (reference sequence). CDR3 length: 13 amino acids. The CDR3 here is CSAREGVPTEQYF. CDR3 coding DNA: TGCAGTGCTAGAGAAGGGGTCCCCACCGAGCAGTACTTC.

The genes are TRBV2 and TRBJ2-1; TRBD2 matches at 7 bases. Per germline, CDR1 SNHLY and CDR2 FYNNEI. Trimming removed 7 bases from V and 8 bases from J; junction bases left unmatched: 8. This CDR3 contains 13 residues. For the CDR3, the DNA is TGTGCCAGCAAGCGGGACTTTCGCGATGAGCAGTTCTTC. Residues: CASKRDFRDEQFF.

This chain connects TRBV2 to TRBJ1-1; D is uncertain. Trimming removed 6 bases at V and 7 bases at J, with 18 bases between. There are 14 residues in the CDR3. Germline V gene data show CDR1 as SNHLY and CDR2 as FYNNEI. As DNA, the CDR3 is TGTGCCAGCAGACACAAGGTTCTGGCAGTTGAAGCTTTCTTT. Amino acids: CASRHKVLAVEAFF.

This clonotype was seen a single time. The J gene is TRBJ2-6, the V gene TRBV24-1, with 9 bases lining up with TRBD1. Germline CDR1 reads KGHDR; CDR2 reads SFDVKD. Trimming at V came to 3 bases and at J to 0 bases, leaving 14 bases not matched to a gene. CDR3 length: 21 amino acids. CDR3: CATSDPVDRGPISSGANVLTF. In DNA, the CDR3 is TGTGCCACCAGTGATCCAGTGGACAGGGGTCCGATTAGCTCTGGGGCCAACGTCCTGACTTTC.

In its sample, this clonotype was seen many times. J is TRBJ2-1 and V is TRBV7-6; a possible D gene is TRBD1 (5 bases). This CDR3 contains 15 residues. Germline lookup yields CDR1 SGHVS and CDR2 FNYEAQ. The V end was cut by 4 bases, the J end by 0 bases, with 10 bases between. The CDR3 loop is CASSSRESSYNEQFF. The CDR3 nucleotides are TGTGCCAGCAGCTCCAGGGAAAGCTCCTACAATGAGCAGTTCTTC.

The J gene is TRBJ2-3, the V gene TRBV20-1, with TRBD2 as a possible D gene (6 bases). The V and J ends lost 5 bases and 2 bases respectively, with 17 bases between them. The CDR3 has 15 residues. CDR1 and CDR2 from the germline V gene are DFQATT and SNEGSKA (reference sequence). In DNA form, the CDR3 reads TGCAGTGCTGTCTCCTATAGCGGTCTCACAGATACGCAGTATTTT. It codes for CSAVSYSGLTDTQYF.

The table lists this clonotype with many counts. The chain uses TRBV11-1 and TRBJ2-3, with TRBD2 matching over 8 bases. With 1 base clipped from V and 7 bases from J, the junction kept 19 bases outside the gene matches. The germline V gene encodes CDR1 SGHAT and CDR2 FQDESV (reference sequence). The CDR3 runs to 19 residues. CDR3 bases: TGTGCCAGCAGCTTAGACGGGGGTTGGCGGGAGGTCCCCCCCAATACGCAGTATTTT. Amino acid sequence: CASSLDGGWREVPPNTQYF.

The chain uses TRBV10-3 and TRBJ2-7, with D perhaps TRBD2 (7 bases). Trimming removed 6 bases at V and 4 bases at J, with 19 bases between. The germline V gene encodes CDR1 ENHRY and CDR2 SYGVKD. CDR3 length: 15 residues. CDR3 protein: CAISASRGGGYEQYF. As DNA, the CDR3 is TGTGCCATCAGCGCCAGCAGGGGAGGGGGTTACGAGCAGTACTTC.

This clonotype was picked up many times. The chain couples TRBV20-1 to TRBJ1-2; D not certain. CDR1 and CDR2 (germline): DFQATT, SNEGSKA (reference sequence). Trimming stripped 3 bases from V and 4 bases from J, with 9 bases between. The CDR3 totals 12 residues. For the CDR3, the DNA is TGCAGTGCTAGTGCTGGGAGCTATGGCTACACCTTC. This translates into CSASAGSYGYTF.

In this sample, this clonotype turned up many times. The chain links TRBV2 to TRBJ1-2, with a tentative D call TRBD1 (6 bases). The V gene's germline CDR1 is SNHLY and CDR2 FYNNEI. Trimming shortened V by 1 base and J by 7 bases, and 7 bases separated the two germline ends. The CDR3 is made up of 12 amino acids. The CDR3: CASSEEGGGYTF. The CDR3 DNA reads TGTGCCAGCAGTGAAGAGGGGGGTGGCTACACCTTC.

To note about this clonotype: A much larger clone lies one base from this, so it may be a read error. This chain links TRBV10-3 with TRBJ2-3; D perhaps matches TRBD1 (5 bases). CDR3 size: 12 residues. Germline values: CDR1 ENHRY, CDR2 SYGVKD. V dropped 6 bases and J dropped 4 bases, with 8 bases sitting between them. The CDR3 coding sequence is TGTGCCATCAGAGAAGGGGCAGATACGCAGTATTTT. Protein product: CAIREGADTQYF.